The 26 T cell receptor beta chains presented below share a single source sample, sequenced in a study of cytomegalovirus exposure and HLA in healthy donors. PCR amplification relied on 60 Vbeta primers (plus 13 Jbeta primers). Sequenced by immunoSEQ multiplex PCR; TCRdb stores in-frame clones only, minus some. The sample carries roughly 190,000 clones, around three quarters recorded once. Specimen: PBMCs. Receptors originate from a woman aged 18 to 35 in good health and CMV-seronegative.

The chain recombines TRBV10-3 with TRBJ2-4; D is possibly TRBD1 (6 bases). The CDR3 is 14 residues long. V gave up 6 bases and J gave up 0 bases, with 9 bases separating them. Germline V gives CDR1 ENHRY, CDR2 SYGVKD. The CDR3 DNA is TGTGCCATCAGCACAGGGCTAGCCAAAAACATTCAGTACTTC. Translated: CAISTGLAKNIQYF.

The V and J genes are TRBV9 and TRBJ2-7; 7 nucleotides agree with TRBD1. The V segment lost 7 bases and the J segment 2 bases; nucleotides outside the gene matches: 9. Germline V gene lookup returns CDR1 SGDLS and CDR2 YYNGEE. This CDR3 spans 14 amino acids. For the CDR3, the DNA is TGTGCCAGCCGGCCCGGGCAGGGGGCCTACGAGCAGTACTTC. It yields the protein CASRPGQGAYEQYF.

The rearrangement joins TRBV28 to TRBJ2-2; 9 bases match TRBD1. CDR3 length: 16 amino acids. The germline CDR1 and CDR2 sequences are MDHEN and SYDVKM. V shed 5 bases, J shed 0 bases, and the junction held 4 bases outside the gene matches. This CDR3 is CASSGTGLPNTGELFF. In DNA form, the CDR3 reads TGTGCCAGCAGTGGGACAGGGCTACCGAACACCGGGGAGCTGTTTTTT.

The chain combines TRBV19 with TRBJ1-2; 7 nucleotides agree with TRBD1. CDR1 and CDR2 from the germline V gene are LNHDA and SQIVND (reference sequence). The CDR3 runs to 13 residues. V was pared by 3 bases and J by 4 bases, with 2 bases of the junction left unmatched. Here the CDR3 reads CASSMQGGYGYTF. CDR3 DNA sequence: TGTGCCAGTAGTATGCAGGGGGGCTATGGCTACACCTTC.

The chain has TRBV19 and TRBJ1-1; perhaps TRBD1 as D (6 bases). The CDR3 runs 16 residues. Germline-derived CDR1 and CDR2 are LNHDA and SQIVND (reference sequence). Trimming took 8 bases from V and 0 from J, leaving 19 bases between them. For the CDR3, the DNA is TGTGCCAGTGGATTACCGGGACATTCTTTGAACACTGAAGCTTTCTTT. This codes for CASGLPGHSLNTEAFF.

As regards this clone: The same CDR3 is also encoded by other DNA sequences in this sample. This sequence joins TRBV5-1 and TRBJ1-4; no firm D call. This CDR3 is built from 15 residues. Per the germline V gene, CDR1 is SGHRS and CDR2 is YFSETQ. V lost 4 bases, J lost 0 bases, and 10 bases lay in between. The CDR3 DNA follows: TGCGCCAGCAGCCTCGGGGTTTCAACTAATGAAAAACTGTTTTTT. It is translated as CASSLGVSTNEKLFF.

This clone showed up just a few times. Sequence at one end of the junction differs from germline and may be a read error. The chain couples TRBV7-9 to TRBJ2-7, with 8 bases that match TRBD2. Germline lookup yields CDR1 SEHNR and CDR2 FQNEAQ (reference sequence). The CDR3 consists of 12 residues. The chain's CDR3 is CSSSGSSYEQYF. In nucleotides, the CDR3 is TGTTCCAGCAGCGGGAGCTCCTACGAGCAGTACTTC. The whole variable domain, filled in from reference TRBV7-9 and TRBJ2-7, reads DTGVSQNPRHKITKRGQNVTFRCDPISEHNRLYWYRQTLGQGPEFLTYFQNEAQLEKSRLLSDRFSAERPKGSFSTLEIQRTEQGDSAMYLCSSSGSSYEQYFGPGTRLTVT.

The chain carries TRBV11-3 and TRBJ2-3; 12 bases match TRBD1. V lost 5 bases and J lost 5; bases outside the gene matches: 5. CDR1 and CDR2 from the germline V gene are SGHNT and YENEEA. CDR3 length: 15 residues. CDR3 sequence reads: CASSKGQGAGDTQYF. CDR3 sequence (DNA): TGTGCCAGCAGCAAGGGACAGGGGGCAGGAGATACGCAGTATTTT.

This chain joins TRBV13 and TRBJ2-5, with a weak D call TRBD1 (6 bases). This CDR3 region has 13 residues. The germline V gene has CDR1 PRHDT and CDR2 FYEKMQ (reference sequence). V lost 1 base, J lost 5 bases, and 8 bases lay in between. CDR3 loop: CASSLEGDETQYF. DNA of the CDR3: TGTGCCAGCAGCTTAGAGGGGGACGAGACCCAGTACTTC.

V gene TRBV2 combines with J gene TRBJ2-1; 7 bases match TRBD2. This CDR3 comprises 12 residues. Germline trimming cut 5 bases from V and 8 bases from J; bases unmatched to any gene: 3. Germline loops: CDR1 SNHLY, CDR2 FYNNEI. The CDR3 is CASSSGMDEQFF. CDR3 sequence (DNA): TGTGCCAGCAGTAGCGGGATGGATGAGCAGTTCTTC. Full variable domain (rest looked up from reference TRBV2 and TRBJ2-1): EPEVTQTPSHQVTQMGQEVILRCVPISNHLYFYWYRQILGQKVEFLVSFYNNEISEKSEIFDDQFSVERPDGSNFTLKIRSTKLEDSAMYFCASSSGMDEQFFGPGTRLTVL.

V is TRBV6-5 and J is TRBJ2-5; TRBD2 is a possible D gene (5 bases). Germline V gives CDR1 MNHEY, CDR2 SVGAGI. Trimming took 0 bases from V and 2 from J, leaving 10 bases between them. The CDR3 consists of 15 residues. The CDR3 DNA is TGTGCCAGCAGTTACTCGAGGAGGTCGCAAGAGACCCAGTACTTC. This translates into CASSYSRRSQETQYF.

V is TRBV28 and J is TRBJ2-7, with D possibly matching TRBD2 (5 bases). The V gene's germline CDR1 is MDHEN and CDR2 SYDVKM. Trimming pared 2 bases from V and 3 bases from J, leaving 8 bases between. The CDR3 loop spans 13 amino acids. Here the CDR3 reads CASSLRGYYEQYF. CDR3 in DNA: TGTGCCAGCAGTTTACGAGGGTACTACGAGCAGTACTTC.

The CDR3 nucleotides are TGTGCCAGCAGCGGTAGAGAGACAGCGGGGTTAAACTATGGCTACACCTTC. As protein: CASSGRETAGLNYGYTF. V and J are TRBV9 and TRBJ1-2; D is perhaps TRBD1 (5 bases). The germline V gene has CDR1 SGDLS and CDR2 YYNGEE. The CDR3 sequence is 17 residues long. The V and J ends lost 3 bases and 2 bases respectively, with 20 bases between them.

This clone has a handful of counts. The rearrangement joins TRBV29-1 to TRBJ1-1; possible D gene TRBD1, 6 bases. CDR3 length: 14 residues. With 6 bases removed from V and 1 base from J, the gap between germline ends came to 15 bases. In germline, CDR1 is SQVTM, CDR2 ANQGSEA. The CDR3 nucleotides are TGCAGCGTCCAAGGGGGAACTCCGAACACTGAAGCTTTCTTT. This gives the protein CSVQGGTPNTEAFF.

This sequence joins TRBV7-7 and TRBJ2-1; tentatively, D is TRBD2 (6 bases). CDR3 length: 13 amino acids. V dropped 0 bases and J dropped 6 bases, with 6 bases sitting between them. Germline CDR1 and CDR2: SSHAT and FNYEAQ (reference sequence). The CDR3 region has the DNA TGTGCCAGCAGCTTAGCCGGGAGCAATGAGCAGTTCTTC. Translated: CASSLAGSNEQFF.

This clone was seen only a few times. The chain has TRBV7-9 and TRBJ2-5; a weak D match, TRBD2 (5 bases). The CDR3 is made up of 17 amino acids. The ends were cut back, 1 base at V and 1 base at J, with 16 bases in the middle. Looked up from germline, CDR1 is SEHNR and CDR2 is FQNEAQ (reference sequence). The CDR3 reads CASSLVAYLASQETQYF. The CDR3 bases are TGTGCCAGCAGCTTAGTTGCCTATTTAGCGTCCCAAGAGACCCAGTACTTC. Variable domain in full (rest from reference TRBV7-9 and TRBJ2-5): DTGVSQNPRHKITKRGQNVTFRCDPISEHNRLYWYRQTLGQGPEFLTYFQNEAQLEKSRLLSDRFSAERPKGSFSTLEIQRTEQGDSAMYLCASSLVAYLASQETQYFGPGTRLLVL.

The chain carries TRBV6-6 and TRBJ1-1, with D uncertain. The ends were cut back, 5 bases at V and 5 bases at J, with 21 bases in the middle. Per germline, CDR1 MNHNY and CDR2 SVGAGI (reference sequence). This CDR3 spans 16 amino acids. The CDR3 DNA follows: TGTGCCAGCAGTGTCCCCGAGGGAAGGGTAAGGACTGAAGCTTTCTTT. It encodes CASSVPEGRVRTEAFF.

This clone was detected a few times. This chain joins TRBV19 and TRBJ1-2; possibly TRBD1 for D (5 bases). The CDR3 runs 16 residues. V was shortened by 5 bases and J by 6 bases, with 22 bases between the two germline ends. Germline V gene data show CDR1 as LNHDA and CDR2 as SQIVND (reference sequence). The CDR3 region has the DNA TGTGCCAGTAGTCCCCCCCCAGGGAGGCTCGCGGATGGCTACACCTTC. Translated, it gives CASSPPPGRLADGYTF.

The V gene is TRBV19, the J gene TRBJ1-6; no firm D call. V was shortened by 6 bases and J by 9 bases, with 12 bases between the two germline ends. This CDR3 is 13 amino acids long. Germline assignment: CDR1 LNHDA and CDR2 SQIVND (reference sequence). CDR3 protein: CASSAGTSSPLHF. The DNA of the CDR3 is TGTGCCAGTAGCGCGGGTACGTCTTCACCCCTCCACTTT.

The CDR3 nucleotides are TGTGCCTGGGTCGGTCTTAACTATGGCTACACCTTC. Protein product: CAWVGLNYGYTF. This chain links TRBV30 with TRBJ1-2, with D unclear. The CDR3 length is 12 residues. V lost 5 bases and J lost 1, with 8 bases in between. Germline-derived CDR1 and CDR2 are GTSNPN and SVGIG (reference sequence).

The chain recombines TRBV19 with TRBJ1-2, with 9 nucleotides matching TRBD1. Germline CDR1 is LNHDA and CDR2 is SQIVND (reference sequence). The CDR3 contains 17 residues. V gave up 5 bases and J gave up 5 bases; unmatched junction bases: 15. CDR3 in DNA: TGTGCCAGTAGTGAAGGACAGGGGAGTTTCGAGGATTATGGCTACACCTTC. Residues: CASSEGQGSFEDYGYTF.

The chain carries TRBV19 and TRBJ2-5; TRBD2 aligns across 12 bases. The length of the CDR3 is 15 residues. Per germline, CDR1 LNHDA and CDR2 SQIVND (reference sequence). Trimming at V came to 4 bases and at J to 3 bases, leaving 3 bases not matched to a gene. The CDR3 is CASSTTSGGEETQYF. Written as DNA, the CDR3 is TGTGCCAGTAGTACGACTAGCGGGGGAGAAGAGACCCAGTACTTC. Complete variable domain (other parts from reference TRBV19 and TRBJ2-5): DGGITQSPKYLFRKEGQNVTLSCEQNLNHDAMYWYRQDPGQGLRLIYYSQIVNDFQKGDIAEGYSVSREKKESFPLTVTSAQKNPTAFYLCASSTTSGGEETQYFGPGTRLLVL.

This clone has a handful of counts. The rearrangement joins TRBV28 to TRBJ1-1; TRBD1 agrees at 8 bases. Trimming took 2 bases from V and 4 from J; bases not matched to a gene: 9. The CDR3 extends over 16 amino acids. Germline loops: CDR1 MDHEN, CDR2 SYDVKM. The CDR3 DNA is TGTGCCAGCAGTTTAGGGCAGGGGGCATTAGGCACTGAAGCTTTCTTT. This translates into CASSLGQGALGTEAFF.

V usage is TRBV7-2 and J usage is TRBJ2-7; D not certain. With 2 bases removed from V and 5 bases from J, the gap between germline ends came to 22 bases. The CDR3 has 17 residues. From germline, CDR1 is SGHTA and CDR2 FQGNSA. CDR3 DNA sequence: TGTGCCAGCAGCTTAAACCCGCGCGTCCCGGGTGGAAACGAGCAGTACTTC. The encoded protein is CASSLNPRVPGGNEQYF.

The chain recombines TRBV7-7 with TRBJ2-3, with 8 bases fitting TRBD2. V lost 6 bases to trimming and J lost 2 bases; unmatched junction nucleotides: 10. The CDR3 has 16 amino acids. Germline assignment: CDR1 SSHAT and CDR2 FNYEAQ (reference sequence). The CDR3 DNA follows: TGTGCCAGCAGACCGATTACTAGCGGCTACACAGATACGCAGTATTTT. It encodes CASRPITSGYTDTQYF.

The genes are TRBV27 and TRBJ1-3; weak D call: TRBD1 (6 bases). The V end was cut by 5 bases, the J end by 2 bases, with 22 bases between. The germline V gene has CDR1 MNHEY and CDR2 SMNVEV (reference sequence). CDR3 size: 18 residues. The CDR3 protein is CASSIHMGHLRPGNTIYF. As DNA, the CDR3 is TGTGCCAGCAGTATCCACATGGGACACCTTAGACCTGGAAACACCATATATTTT.